A selection of T cell receptor beta chains follows, all from one sample in a study of blood T cell repertoires in COVID-19. TCRdb keeps only in-frame clones here, not all; method: immunoSEQ multiplex PCR. Found here are about 320,000 clones, approximately 88% of them singletons; the top ten hold roughly 5.3%. Sample: PBMCs or T cells enriched from blood (not recorded which). Every receptor here comes from a man in his fifties or sixties who had recovered from COVID-19. Each CDR3 is given without its conserved first and last residue. D genes are given only for firm matches. The listing skips clone size in some rows; elsewhere it reads once, few, many or a size class.

TRBV5-1	-	TRBD2	ASSLGLAGSVDTQY
TRBV7-2	few	TRBD2	ASSPLPSGSQNIQY
TRBV29-1	few	TRBD2	SVVIAGLLGEQF
TRBV3-1/TRBV3-2	once	-	ASSQDYDLQATQY
TRBV6-5	-	TRBD1	ASSHRGLRTEAF
TRBV7-8	-	-	ASSLAWAGSQY
TRBV28	-	TRBD2	ASSDWTSGRLYEQF
TRBV7-9	few	-	ASSDRYEQY
TRBV7-2	-	-	ASSLDNASYEQY
TRBV24-1	once	-	ATLRAGEQF
TRBV9	-	-	ASSVYPGLLRDEQY
TRBV19	-	TRBD2	ASSIGLAGNYEQY
TRBV9	-	-	ASSVAGAGDMNTEAF
TRBV18	-	-	ASSPPGGTGTEAF
TRBV19	-	-	ASSITGISYEQY
TRBV24-1	-	-	ATSTATNNHREQY